A single sample is the source of the 3 T cell receptor beta chains below, sequenced in a study of T-cell memory formation after mild COVID-19. MiXCR, applied by TCRdb to the 5' RACE reads, yields one record per CDR3 protein. The table has about 320,000 distinct CDR3 sequences, roughly an eighth seen once; the top ten hold 21%. The sequencing input was PBMCs or a T cell subset sorted from them (not recorded which). These receptor sequences come from a man aged 18 to 29 who had mild COVID-19 (a few samples of this study predate the infection). Cell type and time point are not known.

This clonotype was seen at least ten times. This chain connects TRBV6-4 to TRBJ1-1; D unclear. V was cut by 5 bases and J by 0 bases, with 19 bases left in between. CDR1 is MRHNA, CDR2 SNTAGT, per germline. The CDR3 has 17 amino acids. CDR3 DNA sequence: TGTGCCAGCAGTTCCCCCATCCGGGGAGATATGAACACTGAAGCTTTCTTT. It translates to CASSSPIRGDMNTEAFF.

This clonotype was seen ten or more times. This rearrangement joins TRBV20-1 to TRBJ2-1; the D gene is possibly TRBD2 (6 bases). CDR1 DFQATT and CDR2 SNEGSKA come from the germline V gene (reference sequence). The CDR3 is made up of 12 amino acids. V was clipped by 2 bases and J by 8 bases, with 10 bases between them. The CDR3 loop reads CSARHGGDEQFF. The DNA for the CDR3 is TGCAGTGCTAGACACGGGGGTGATGAGCAGTTCTTC.

This clonotype turned up a few times. The CDR3 here is CARRGANRSAFF. CDR3 nucleotide sequence: TGTGCCAGAAGGGGGGCAAACAGAAGCGCTTTCTTT. The chain joins TRBV2 to TRBJ1-1; tentative D call: TRBD1 (6 bases). This CDR3 contains 12 residues. Germline CDR1 is SNHLY and CDR2 is FYNNEI. The ends were cut back, 9 bases at V and 11 bases at J, with 19 bases in the middle.